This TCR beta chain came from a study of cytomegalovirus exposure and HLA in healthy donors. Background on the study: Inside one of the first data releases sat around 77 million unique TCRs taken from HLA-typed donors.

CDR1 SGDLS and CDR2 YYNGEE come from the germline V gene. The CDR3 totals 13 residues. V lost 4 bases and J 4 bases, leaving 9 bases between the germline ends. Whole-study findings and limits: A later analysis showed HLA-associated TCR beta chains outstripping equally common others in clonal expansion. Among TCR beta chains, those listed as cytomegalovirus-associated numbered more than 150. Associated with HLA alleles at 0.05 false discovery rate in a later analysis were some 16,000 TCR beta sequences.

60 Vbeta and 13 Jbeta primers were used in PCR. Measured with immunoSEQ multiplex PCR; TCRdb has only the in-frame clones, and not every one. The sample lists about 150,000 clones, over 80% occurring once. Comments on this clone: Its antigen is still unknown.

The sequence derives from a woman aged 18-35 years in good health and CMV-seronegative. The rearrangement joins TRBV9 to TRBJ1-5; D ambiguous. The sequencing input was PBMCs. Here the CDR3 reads CASSPNFNQPQHF. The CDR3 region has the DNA TGTGCCAGCAGCCCCAACTTTAATCAGCCCCAGCATTTT.